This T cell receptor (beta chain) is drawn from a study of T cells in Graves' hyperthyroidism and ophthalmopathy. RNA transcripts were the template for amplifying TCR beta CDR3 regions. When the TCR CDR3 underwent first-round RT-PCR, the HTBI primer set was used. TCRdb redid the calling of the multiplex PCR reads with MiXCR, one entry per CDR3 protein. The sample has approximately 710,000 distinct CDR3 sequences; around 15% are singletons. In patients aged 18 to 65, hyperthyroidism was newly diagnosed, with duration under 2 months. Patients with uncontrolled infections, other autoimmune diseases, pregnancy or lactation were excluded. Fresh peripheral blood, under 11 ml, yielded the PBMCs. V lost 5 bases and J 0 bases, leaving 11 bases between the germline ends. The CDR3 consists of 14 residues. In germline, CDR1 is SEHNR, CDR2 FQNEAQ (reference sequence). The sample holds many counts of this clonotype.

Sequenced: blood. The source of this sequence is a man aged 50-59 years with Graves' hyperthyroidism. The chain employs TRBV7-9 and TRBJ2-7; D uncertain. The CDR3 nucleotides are TGTGCCAGCAGCCCCTCCGCCGGCTCCTACGAGCAGTACTTC. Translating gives CASSPSAGSYEQYF.